The rows below give T cell receptor beta chains drawn from one sample of a study of cytomegalovirus exposure and HLA in healthy donors. Sequencing used immunoSEQ multiplex PCR; TCRdb keeps in-frame clones, though not all of them. The sample lists some 160,000 clones; roughly 79% were seen once. What was sequenced was PBMCs. The receptors come from a woman aged 40 to 50 in good health and CMV-seropositive. Both conserved end residues are part of each CDR3. D genes are given only for firm matches. Clone size appears in some rows only: once, few, many, or a class for an expanded clone.

V gene	clone size	J gene	D gene	CDR3 protein	CDR3 DNA
TRBV19	-	TRBJ1-4	TRBD1	CASSTDRAQLFF	TGTGCCAGTAGTACCGACAGGGCTCAACTGTTTTTT
TRBV29-1	-	TRBJ2-7	TRBD2	CSVELGLAGFYEQYF	TGCAGCGTTGAATTGGGGCTAGCGGGATTTTACGAGCAGTACTTC
TRBV28	few	TRBJ1-2	-	CASHGQGSSGYTF	TGTGCCAGCCACGGGCAGGGTTCGTCTGGCTACACCTTC
TRBV21-1	-	TRBJ2-5	-	CASSLRVMYQETQYF	TGTGCCAGCAGCCTTCGGGTAATGTACCAAGAGACCCAGTACTTC
TRBV2	-	TRBJ1-6	-	CASSDNSGLLINSPLHF	TGTGCCAGCAGTGATAACTCGGGACTCCTGATTAATTCACCCCTCCACTTT
TRBV5-4	-	TRBJ2-5	TRBD2	CASSSRPSGQETQYF	TGTGCCAGCAGCTCGAGACCTAGCGGCCAAGAGACCCAGTACTTC
TRBV20-1	-	TRBJ2-7	TRBD1	CSTGGQYEQYF	TGCTCTACAGGGGGGCAATACGAGCAGTACTTC
TRBV28	-	TRBJ1-6	TRBD1	CASSFARGRSPLHF	TGTGCCAGCAGTTTTGCCAGGGGGCGATCACCCCTCCACTTT
TRBV5-1	-	TRBJ1-1	-	CASSSLAVRGTEAFF	TGCGCCAGCAGCTCGCTAGCGGTTCGCGGGACTGAAGCTTTCTTT
TRBV7-9	-	TRBJ2-1	TRBD2	CASSPTSGYNEQFF	TGTGCCAGCAGCCCGACTAGCGGATACAATGAGCAGTTCTTC
TRBV10-1	once	TRBJ1-2	-	CASSETSSGYGYTF	TGCGCCAGCAGTGAGACGAGTAGCGGTTATGGCTACACCTTC
TRBV6-6	-	TRBJ1-3	-	CASSPSSVAGNTIYF	TGTGCCAGCAGTCCCTCTAGTGTTGCTGGAAACACCATATATTTT
TRBV5-6	-	TRBJ1-1	TRBD1	CASSSPGQLNTEAFF	TGTGCCAGCAGCTCCCCGGGACAGCTGAACACTGAAGCTTTCTTT
TRBV5-1	-	TRBJ1-1	-	CASRNRVGYTEAFF	TGCGCCAGCAGAAACAGGGTGGGGTACACTGAAGCTTTCTTT
TRBV5-5	-	TRBJ1-2	-	CASSIQGGGYGYTF	TGTGCCAGCAGCATACAGGGTGGCGGCTATGGCTACACCTTC
TRBV6-5	-	TRBJ1-1	-	CASSRRGPGNTEAFF	TGTGCCAGCAGCAGACGTGGACCGGGAAACACTGAAGCTTTCTTT
TRBV10-3	-	TRBJ2-7	-	CAISDGTPYEQYF	TGTGCCATCAGTGATGGGACTCCCTACGAGCAGTACTTC
TRBV29-1	-	TRBJ2-3	-	CSEGGPDTQYF	TGCAGCGAGGGGGGGCCAGATACGCAGTATTTT
TRBV5-6	-	TRBJ2-7	-	CASSSFRITYEQYF	TGTGCCAGCAGCTCCTTCAGGATAACCTACGAGCAGTACTTC
TRBV6-6	-	TRBJ1-1	TRBD1	CASSSAGGSAFF	TGTGCCAGCAGTTCCGCAGGGGGATCCGCTTTCTTT
TRBV6-5	-	TRBJ1-2	TRBD1	CASSQTGGYGYTF	TGTGCCAGCAGTCAGACAGGGGGGTATGGCTACACCTTC
TRBV7-8	-	TRBJ2-4	-	CASSTGKNIQYF	TGTGCCAGCAGTACAGGAAAAAACATTCAGTACTTC
TRBV7-3	-	TRBJ2-7	TRBD1	CASSITGTGGSYEQYF	TGTGCCAGCAGCATCACCGGGACAGGGGGGTCCTACGAGCAGTACTTC
TRBV27	-	TRBJ1-6	-	CASRSRAFVNSPLHF	TGTGCCAGCCGGAGCAGGGCGTTTGTCAATTCACCCCTCCACTTT
TRBV9	-	TRBJ2-1	TRBD1	CASSVRDRGYNEQFF	TGTGCCAGCAGCGTCCGGGACAGGGGCTACAATGAGCAGTTCTTC
TRBV29-1	-	TRBJ2-5	-	CSVGNSGAQYF	TGCAGCGTTGGCAATTCGGGGGCCCAGTACTTC
TRBV28	-	TRBJ1-5	-	CASSHRRGINQPQHF	TGTGCCAGCAGTCATCGAAGGGGGATCAATCAGCCCCAGCATTTT